This T cell receptor (beta chain) originates from a study of control samples from healthy donors and cancer patients. This table comes from immunoSEQ multiplex PCR, and its TCRdb copy is limited to in-frame clones, with some not included. The sample holds approximately 52,000 clones, more than 95% seen once. The CDR3 length is 12 residues. Per germline, CDR1 LNHDA and CDR2 SQIVND (reference sequence). V was trimmed by 2 bases and J by 7 bases, leaving 9 bases between them. The receptor was derived from a woman aged 18 to 35 in good health. This chain links TRBV19 with TRBJ2-7; D is possibly TRBD2 (5 bases). Material: blood. Written as DNA, the CDR3 is TGTGCCAGTAGTATACGAGGGAATGAGCAGTACTTC. It yields the protein CASSIRGNEQYF. Combining the CDR3 with reference TRBV19 and TRBJ2-7 gives the whole variable domain DGGITQSPKYLFRKEGQNVTLSCEQNLNHDAMYWYRQDPGQGLRLIYYSQIVNDFQKGDIAEGYSVSREKKESFPLTVTSAQKNPTAFYLCASSIRGNEQYFGPGTRLTVT.